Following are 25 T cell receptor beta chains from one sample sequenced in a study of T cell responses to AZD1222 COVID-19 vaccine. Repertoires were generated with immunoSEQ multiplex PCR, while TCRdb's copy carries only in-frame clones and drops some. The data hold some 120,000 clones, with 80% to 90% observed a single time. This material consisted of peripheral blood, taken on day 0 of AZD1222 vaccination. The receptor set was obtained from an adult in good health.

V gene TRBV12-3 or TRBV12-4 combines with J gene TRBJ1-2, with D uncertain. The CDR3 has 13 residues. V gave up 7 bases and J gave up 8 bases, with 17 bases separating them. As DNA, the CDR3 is TGTGCCAGCACTACCGATATCTATGACGGCTACACCTTC. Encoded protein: CASTTDIYDGYTF.

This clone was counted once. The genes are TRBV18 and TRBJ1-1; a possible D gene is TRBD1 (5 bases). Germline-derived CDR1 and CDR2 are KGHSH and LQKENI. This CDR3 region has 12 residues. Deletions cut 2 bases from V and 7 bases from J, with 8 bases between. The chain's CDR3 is CASSPGTLEAFF. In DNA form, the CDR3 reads TGTGCCAGCTCACCAGGGACCCTTGAAGCTTTCTTT.

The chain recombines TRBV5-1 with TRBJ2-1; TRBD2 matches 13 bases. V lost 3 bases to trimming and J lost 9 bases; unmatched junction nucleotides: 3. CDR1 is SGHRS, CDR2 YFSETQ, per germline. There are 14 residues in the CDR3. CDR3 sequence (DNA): TGCGCCAGCAGCTGGACTAGCGGGGGTCCTGAGCAGTTCTTC. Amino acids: CASSWTSGGPEQFF.

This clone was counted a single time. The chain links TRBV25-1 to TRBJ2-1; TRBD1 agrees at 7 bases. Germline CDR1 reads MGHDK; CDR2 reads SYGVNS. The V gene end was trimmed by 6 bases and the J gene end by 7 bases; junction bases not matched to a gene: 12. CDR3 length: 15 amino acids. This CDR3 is CASRAGQAYNNEQFF. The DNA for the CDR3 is TGTGCCAGCAGGGCCGGACAGGCCTATAATAATGAGCAGTTCTTC.

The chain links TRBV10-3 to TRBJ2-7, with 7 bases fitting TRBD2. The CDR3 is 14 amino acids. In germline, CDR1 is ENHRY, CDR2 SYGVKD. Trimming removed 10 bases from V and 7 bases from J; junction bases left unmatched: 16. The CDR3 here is CATSAGAGVKEQYF. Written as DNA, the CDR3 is TGTGCCACCTCCGCCGGCGCGGGAGTTAAAGAGCAGTACTTC.

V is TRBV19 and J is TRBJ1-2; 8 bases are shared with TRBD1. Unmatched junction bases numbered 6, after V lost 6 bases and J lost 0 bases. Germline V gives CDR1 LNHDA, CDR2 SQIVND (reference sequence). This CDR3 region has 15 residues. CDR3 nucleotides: TGTGCCAGTAGATCGACAGGGGCCCCTAACTATGGCTACACCTTC. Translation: CASRSTGAPNYGYTF.

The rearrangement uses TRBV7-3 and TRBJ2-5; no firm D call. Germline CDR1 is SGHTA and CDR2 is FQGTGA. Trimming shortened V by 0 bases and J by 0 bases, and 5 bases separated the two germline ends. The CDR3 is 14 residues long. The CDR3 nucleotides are TGTGCCAGCAGCTTAACCGTGTACCAAGAGACCCAGTACTTC. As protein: CASSLTVYQETQYF.

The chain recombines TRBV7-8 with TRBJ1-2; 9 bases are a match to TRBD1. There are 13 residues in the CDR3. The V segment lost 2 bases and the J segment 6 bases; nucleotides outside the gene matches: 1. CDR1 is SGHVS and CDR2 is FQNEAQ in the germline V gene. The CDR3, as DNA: TGTGCCAGCAGCTTACGACAGGGGGATGGCTACACCTTC. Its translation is CASSLRQGDGYTF. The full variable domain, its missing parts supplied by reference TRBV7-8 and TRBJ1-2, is GAGVSQSPRYKVAKRGQDVALRCDPISGHVSLFWYQQALGQGPEFLTYFQNEAQLDKSGLPSDRFFAERPEGSVSTLKIQRTQQEDSAVYLCASSLRQGDGYTFGSGTRLTVV.

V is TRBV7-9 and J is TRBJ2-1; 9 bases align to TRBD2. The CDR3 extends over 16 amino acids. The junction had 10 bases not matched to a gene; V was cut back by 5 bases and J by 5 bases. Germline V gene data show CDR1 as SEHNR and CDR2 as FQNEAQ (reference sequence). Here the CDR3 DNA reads TGTGCCAGCAGCCCCTGGACGGCGGGGGGGGACAATGAGCAGTTCTTC. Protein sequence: CASSPWTAGGDNEQFF.

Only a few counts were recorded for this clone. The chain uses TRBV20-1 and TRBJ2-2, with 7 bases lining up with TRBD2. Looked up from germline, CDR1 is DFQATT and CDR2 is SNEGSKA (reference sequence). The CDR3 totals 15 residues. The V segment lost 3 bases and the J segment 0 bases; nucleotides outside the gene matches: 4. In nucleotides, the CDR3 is TGCAGTGCTAGTGCTAGCGGAACGAACACCGGGGAGCTGTTTTTT. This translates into CSASASGTNTGELFF.

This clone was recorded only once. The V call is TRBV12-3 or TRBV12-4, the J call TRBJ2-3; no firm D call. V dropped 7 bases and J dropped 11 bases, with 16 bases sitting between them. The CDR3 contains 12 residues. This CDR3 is CASTGYQRLQYF. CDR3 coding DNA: TGTGCCAGCACAGGCTACCAGAGACTGCAGTATTTT.

CDR3 protein: CASRGTGRNYGYTF. The DNA of the CDR3 is TGTGCCAGTAGAGGGACAGGGCGGAACTATGGCTACACCTTC. V is TRBV27 and J is TRBJ1-2, with 9 bases lining up with TRBD1. V was pared by 9 bases and J by 2 bases, with 7 bases of the junction left unmatched. This CDR3 region has 14 residues. Per germline, CDR1 MNHEY and CDR2 SMNVEV (reference sequence).

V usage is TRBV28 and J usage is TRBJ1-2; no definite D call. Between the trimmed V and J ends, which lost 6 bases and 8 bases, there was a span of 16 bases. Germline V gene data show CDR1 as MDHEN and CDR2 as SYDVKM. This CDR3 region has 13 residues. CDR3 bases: TGTGCCAGCAGACCCCATACCTTGGGAGGCTACACCTTC. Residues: CASRPHTLGGYTF.

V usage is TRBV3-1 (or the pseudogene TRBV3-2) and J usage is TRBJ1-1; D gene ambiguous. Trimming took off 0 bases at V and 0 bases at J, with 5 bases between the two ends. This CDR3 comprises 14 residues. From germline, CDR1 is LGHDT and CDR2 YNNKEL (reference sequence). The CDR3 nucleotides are TGTGCCAGCAGCCAAGATAATATGAACACTGAAGCTTTCTTT. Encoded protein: CASSQDNMNTEAFF.

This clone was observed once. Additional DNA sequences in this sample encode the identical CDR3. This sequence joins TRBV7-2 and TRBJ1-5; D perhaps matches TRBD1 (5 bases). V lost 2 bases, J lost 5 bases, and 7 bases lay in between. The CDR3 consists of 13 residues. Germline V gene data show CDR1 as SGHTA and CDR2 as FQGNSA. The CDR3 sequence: CASSLTGDQPQHF. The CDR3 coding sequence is TGTGCCAGCAGCTTAACGGGGGATCAGCCCCAGCATTTT.

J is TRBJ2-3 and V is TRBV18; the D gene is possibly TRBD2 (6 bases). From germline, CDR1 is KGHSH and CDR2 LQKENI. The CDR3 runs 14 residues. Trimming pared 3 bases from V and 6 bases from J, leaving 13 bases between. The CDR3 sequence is CASSPRTREDTQYF. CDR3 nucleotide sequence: TGTGCCAGCTCACCCCGAACCCGGGAGGATACGCAGTATTTT.

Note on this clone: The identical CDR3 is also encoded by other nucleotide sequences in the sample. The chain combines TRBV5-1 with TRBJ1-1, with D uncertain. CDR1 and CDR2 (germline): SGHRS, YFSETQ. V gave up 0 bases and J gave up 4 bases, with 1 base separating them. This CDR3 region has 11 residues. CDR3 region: CASSLGTEAFF. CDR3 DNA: TGCGCCAGCAGCTTGGGCACTGAAGCTTTCTTT.

CDR3 coding DNA: TGCGCCAGCAGCCAAGATTGGGCTAGCGGTACCTACAATGAGCAGTTCTTC. Its protein is CASSQDWASGTYNEQFF. The J gene is TRBJ2-1, the V gene TRBV4-3; 7 nucleotides match TRBD2. J lost 2 bases, V lost 0 bases, and 7 bases had no gene match. Germline V gene sequence: CDR1 LGHNA, CDR2 YSLEER. The CDR3 spans 17 residues.

In DNA, the CDR3 is TGTGCCAGCAGTGAAACCGGAATGGGGCAGGGTAATGAAAAACTGTTTTTT. This encodes CASSETGMGQGNEKLFF. The gene calls are TRBV2 and TRBJ1-4; D is perhaps TRBD1 (5 bases). This CDR3 has 17 amino acids. Trimming cost V 2 bases and J 4 bases, with 17 bases left between them. Looked up from germline, CDR1 is SNHLY and CDR2 is FYNNEI.

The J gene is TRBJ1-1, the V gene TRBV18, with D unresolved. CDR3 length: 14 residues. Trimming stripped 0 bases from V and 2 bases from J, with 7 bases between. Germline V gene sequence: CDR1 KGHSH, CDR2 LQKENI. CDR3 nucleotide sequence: TGTGCCAGCTCACCACCATACACTAACACTGAAGCTTTCTTT. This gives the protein CASSPPYTNTEAFF. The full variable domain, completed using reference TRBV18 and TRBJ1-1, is NAGVMQNPRHLVRRRGQEARLRCSPMKGHSHVYWYRQLPEEGLKFMVYLQKENIIDESGMPKERFSAEFPKEGPSILRIQQVVRGDSAAYFCASSPPYTNTEAFFGQGTRLTVV.

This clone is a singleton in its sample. The CDR3 DNA sequence: TGTGCCAGCAGCCTTCCTTCGGCACCCCTCCACTTT. Amino acids: CASSLPSAPLHF. The gene calls are TRBV12-3 or TRBV12-4 and TRBJ1-6; no definite D call. V shed 6 bases and J shed 11 bases, with 11 bases lying between them. The CDR3 totals 12 residues.

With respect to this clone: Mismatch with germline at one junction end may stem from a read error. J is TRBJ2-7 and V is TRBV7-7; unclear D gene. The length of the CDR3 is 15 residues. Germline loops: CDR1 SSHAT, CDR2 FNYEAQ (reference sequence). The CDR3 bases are TGTGCTAGCAGCTTCGGACCCGATTCTACCTACGAGCAGTACTTC. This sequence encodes CASSFGPDSTYEQYF.

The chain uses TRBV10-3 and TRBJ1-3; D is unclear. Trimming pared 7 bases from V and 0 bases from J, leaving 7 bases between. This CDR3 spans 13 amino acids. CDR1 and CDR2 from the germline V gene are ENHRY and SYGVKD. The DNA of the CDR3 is TGTGCCATCAATCGGGACTCTGGAAACACCATATATTTT. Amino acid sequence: CAINRDSGNTIYF.

CDR3 DNA sequence: TGTGCCAGCAGCATGGGACGGAGCAATCAGCCCCAGCATTTT. Translation: CASSMGRSNQPQHF. The chain links TRBV5-6 to TRBJ1-5; D might be TRBD1 (5 bases). CDR1 is SGHDT and CDR2 is YYEEEE in the germline V gene. Trimming cost V 4 bases and J 1 base, with 9 bases left between them. The CDR3 totals 14 residues.

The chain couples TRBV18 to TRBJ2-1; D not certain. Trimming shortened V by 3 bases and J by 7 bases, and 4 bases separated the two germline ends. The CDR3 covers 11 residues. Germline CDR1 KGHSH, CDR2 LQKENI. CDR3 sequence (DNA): TGTGCCAGCTCACCTCGGAATGAGCAGTTCTTC. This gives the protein CASSPRNEQFF.